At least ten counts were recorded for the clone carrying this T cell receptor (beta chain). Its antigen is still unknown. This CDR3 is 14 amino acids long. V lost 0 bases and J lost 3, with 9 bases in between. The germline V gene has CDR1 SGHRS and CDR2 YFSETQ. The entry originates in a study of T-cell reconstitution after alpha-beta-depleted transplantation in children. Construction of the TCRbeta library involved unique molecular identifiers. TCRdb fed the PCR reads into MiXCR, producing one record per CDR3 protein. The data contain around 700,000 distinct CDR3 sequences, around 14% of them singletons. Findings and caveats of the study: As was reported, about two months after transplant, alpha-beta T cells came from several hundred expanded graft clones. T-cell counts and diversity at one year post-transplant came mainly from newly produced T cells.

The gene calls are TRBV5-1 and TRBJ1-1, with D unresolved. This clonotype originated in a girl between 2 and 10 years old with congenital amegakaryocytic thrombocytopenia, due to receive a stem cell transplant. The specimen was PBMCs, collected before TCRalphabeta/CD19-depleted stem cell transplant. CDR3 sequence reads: CASSLVLGDTEAFF. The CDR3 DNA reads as TGCGCCAGCAGCTTGGTTCTGGGCGACACTGAAGCTTTCTTT.